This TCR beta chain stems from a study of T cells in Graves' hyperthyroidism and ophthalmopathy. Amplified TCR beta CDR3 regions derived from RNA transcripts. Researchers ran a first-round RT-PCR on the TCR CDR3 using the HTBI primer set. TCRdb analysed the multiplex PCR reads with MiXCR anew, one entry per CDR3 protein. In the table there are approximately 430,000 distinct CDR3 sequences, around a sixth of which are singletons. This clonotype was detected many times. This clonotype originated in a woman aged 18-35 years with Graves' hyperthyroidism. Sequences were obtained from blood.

In DNA form, the CDR3 reads TGTGCCACCAGCAGAGATCGGGCAGGCATGACGAACACCGGGGAGCTGTTTTTT. This gives the protein CATSRDRAGMTNTGELFF. The chain has TRBV15 and TRBJ2-2; D gene uncertain. Germline V gene data show CDR1 as LNHNV and CDR2 as YYDKDF (reference sequence). This CDR3 has 18 residues. V was pared by 0 bases and J by 0 bases, with 14 bases between.